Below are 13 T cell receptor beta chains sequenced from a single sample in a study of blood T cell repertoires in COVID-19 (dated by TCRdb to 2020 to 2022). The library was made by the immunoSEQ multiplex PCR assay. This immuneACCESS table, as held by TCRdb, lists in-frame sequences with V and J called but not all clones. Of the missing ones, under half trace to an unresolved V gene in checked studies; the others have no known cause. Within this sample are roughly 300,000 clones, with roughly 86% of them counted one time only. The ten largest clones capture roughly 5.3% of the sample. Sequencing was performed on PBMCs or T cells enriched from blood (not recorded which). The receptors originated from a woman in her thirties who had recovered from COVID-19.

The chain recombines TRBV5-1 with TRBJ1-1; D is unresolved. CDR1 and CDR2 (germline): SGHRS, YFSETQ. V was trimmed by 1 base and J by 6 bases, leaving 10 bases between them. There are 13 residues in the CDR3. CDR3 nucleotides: TGCGCCAGCAGCTTGTTGGCGGGGTCTGAAGCTTTCTTT. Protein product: CASSLLAGSEAFF. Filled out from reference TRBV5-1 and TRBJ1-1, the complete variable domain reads KAGVTQTPRYLIKTRGQQVTLSCSPISGHRSVSWYQQTPGQGLQFLFEYFSETQRNKGNFPGRFSGRQFSNSRSEMNVSTLELGDSALYLCASSLLAGSEAFFGQGTRLTVV.

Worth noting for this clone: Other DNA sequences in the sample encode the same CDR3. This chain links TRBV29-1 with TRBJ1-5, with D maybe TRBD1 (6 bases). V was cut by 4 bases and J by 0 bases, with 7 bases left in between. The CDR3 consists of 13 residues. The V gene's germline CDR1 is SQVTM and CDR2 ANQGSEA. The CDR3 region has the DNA TGCAGCGTTGGGACAGATAGCAATCAGCCCCAGCATTTT. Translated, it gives CSVGTDSNQPQHF.

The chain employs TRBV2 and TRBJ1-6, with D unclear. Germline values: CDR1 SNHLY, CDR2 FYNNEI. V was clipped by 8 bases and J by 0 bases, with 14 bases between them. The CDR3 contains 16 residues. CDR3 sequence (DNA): TGTGCCAGCCGTCCCTTCCAACTCTCCTATAATTCACCCCTCCACTTT. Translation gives CASRPFQLSYNSPLHF. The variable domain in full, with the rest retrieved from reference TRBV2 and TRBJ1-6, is EPEVTQTPSHQVTQMGQEVILRCVPISNHLYFYWYRQILGQKVEFLVSFYNNEISEKSEIFDDQFSVERPDGSNFTLKIRSTKLEDSAMYFCASRPFQLSYNSPLHFGNGTRLTVT.

The CDR3 sequence: CASSTTTGSPYNEQFF. CDR3 nucleotides: TGTGCCAGCAGCACTACCACAGGGTCGCCCTACAATGAGCAGTTCTTC. This chain links TRBV11-2 with TRBJ2-1, with D possibly TRBD1 on 6 matching bases. Trimming shortened V by 5 bases and J by 2 bases, and 16 bases separated the two germline ends. The CDR3 spans 16 residues. Germline V gene data show CDR1 as SGHAT and CDR2 as FQNNGV.

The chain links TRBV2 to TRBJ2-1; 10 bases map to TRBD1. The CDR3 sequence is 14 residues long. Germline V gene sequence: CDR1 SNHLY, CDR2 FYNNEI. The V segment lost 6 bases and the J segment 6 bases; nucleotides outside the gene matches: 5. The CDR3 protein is CASRAGTGANEQFF. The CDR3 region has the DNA TGTGCCAGCAGAGCCGGGACAGGGGCCAATGAGCAGTTCTTC.

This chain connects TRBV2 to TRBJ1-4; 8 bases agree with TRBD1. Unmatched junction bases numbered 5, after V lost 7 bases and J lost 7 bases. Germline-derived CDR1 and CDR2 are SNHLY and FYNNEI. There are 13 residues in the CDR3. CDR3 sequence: CASKAGGSEKLFF. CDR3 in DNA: TGTGCCAGCAAGGCAGGGGGCAGTGAAAAACTGTTTTTT.

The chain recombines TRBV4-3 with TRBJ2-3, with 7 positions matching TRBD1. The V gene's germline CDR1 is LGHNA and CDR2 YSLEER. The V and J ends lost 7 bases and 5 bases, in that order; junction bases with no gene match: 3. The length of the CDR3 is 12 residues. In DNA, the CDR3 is TGCGCCAGCAAGGGGGCGGAAGATACGCAGTATTTT. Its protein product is CASKGAEDTQYF.

CDR3 bases: TGCGCCAGCAGCTTGGGACAGGGGATTTCCGCAGATACGCAGTATTTT. Amino acids: CASSLGQGISADTQYF. The chain carries TRBV5-1 and TRBJ2-3; 8 bases match TRBD1. V lost 0 bases and J lost 4; bases outside the gene matches: 7. Looked up from germline, CDR1 is SGHRS and CDR2 is YFSETQ. The CDR3 is 16 residues long.

CDR3 DNA sequence: TGTGCCAGCAGACCCGGGAGCTCCTACGAGCAGTACTTC. As protein: CASRPGSSYEQYF. The chain carries TRBV12-3 or TRBV12-4 and TRBJ2-7; a weak D match, TRBD2 (6 bases). The CDR3 runs to 13 residues. Trimming stripped 6 bases from V and 0 bases from J, with 9 bases between.

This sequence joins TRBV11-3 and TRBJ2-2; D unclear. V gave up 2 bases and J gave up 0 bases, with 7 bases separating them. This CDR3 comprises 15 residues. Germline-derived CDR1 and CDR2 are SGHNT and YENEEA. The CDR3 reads CASSLRTANTGELFF. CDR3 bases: TGTGCCAGCAGCTTACGAACAGCGAACACCGGGGAGCTGTTTTTT.

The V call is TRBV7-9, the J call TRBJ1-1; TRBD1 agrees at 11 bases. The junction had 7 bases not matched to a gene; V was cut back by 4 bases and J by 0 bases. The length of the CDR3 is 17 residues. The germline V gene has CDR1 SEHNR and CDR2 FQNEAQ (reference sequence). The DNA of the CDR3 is TGTGCCAGCAGCTCTTTACCGGGACAGGGGGTGAACACTGAAGCTTTCTTT. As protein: CASSSLPGQGVNTEAFF.

CDR3 region: CASSLAADSTEAFF. The CDR3 DNA reads TGCGCCAGCAGCTTGGCGGCGGATTCGACTGAAGCTTTCTTT. The genes are TRBV5-1 and TRBJ1-1; D remains ambiguous. The ends were cut back, 0 bases at V and 5 bases at J, with 11 bases in the middle. Germline V CDR1 and CDR2: SGHRS, YFSETQ. This CDR3 is built from 14 residues. The whole variable domain, filled in from reference TRBV5-1 and TRBJ1-1, reads KAGVTQTPRYLIKTRGQQVTLSCSPISGHRSVSWYQQTPGQGLQFLFEYFSETQRNKGNFPGRFSGRQFSNSRSEMNVSTLELGDSALYLCASSLAADSTEAFFGQGTRLTVV.

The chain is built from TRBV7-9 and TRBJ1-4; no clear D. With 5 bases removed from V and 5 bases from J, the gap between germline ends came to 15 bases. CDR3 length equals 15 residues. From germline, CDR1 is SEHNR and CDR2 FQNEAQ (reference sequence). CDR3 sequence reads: CASSPIGEKNEKLFF. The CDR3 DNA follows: TGTGCCAGCAGCCCCATTGGGGAGAAAAATGAAAAACTGTTTTTT.